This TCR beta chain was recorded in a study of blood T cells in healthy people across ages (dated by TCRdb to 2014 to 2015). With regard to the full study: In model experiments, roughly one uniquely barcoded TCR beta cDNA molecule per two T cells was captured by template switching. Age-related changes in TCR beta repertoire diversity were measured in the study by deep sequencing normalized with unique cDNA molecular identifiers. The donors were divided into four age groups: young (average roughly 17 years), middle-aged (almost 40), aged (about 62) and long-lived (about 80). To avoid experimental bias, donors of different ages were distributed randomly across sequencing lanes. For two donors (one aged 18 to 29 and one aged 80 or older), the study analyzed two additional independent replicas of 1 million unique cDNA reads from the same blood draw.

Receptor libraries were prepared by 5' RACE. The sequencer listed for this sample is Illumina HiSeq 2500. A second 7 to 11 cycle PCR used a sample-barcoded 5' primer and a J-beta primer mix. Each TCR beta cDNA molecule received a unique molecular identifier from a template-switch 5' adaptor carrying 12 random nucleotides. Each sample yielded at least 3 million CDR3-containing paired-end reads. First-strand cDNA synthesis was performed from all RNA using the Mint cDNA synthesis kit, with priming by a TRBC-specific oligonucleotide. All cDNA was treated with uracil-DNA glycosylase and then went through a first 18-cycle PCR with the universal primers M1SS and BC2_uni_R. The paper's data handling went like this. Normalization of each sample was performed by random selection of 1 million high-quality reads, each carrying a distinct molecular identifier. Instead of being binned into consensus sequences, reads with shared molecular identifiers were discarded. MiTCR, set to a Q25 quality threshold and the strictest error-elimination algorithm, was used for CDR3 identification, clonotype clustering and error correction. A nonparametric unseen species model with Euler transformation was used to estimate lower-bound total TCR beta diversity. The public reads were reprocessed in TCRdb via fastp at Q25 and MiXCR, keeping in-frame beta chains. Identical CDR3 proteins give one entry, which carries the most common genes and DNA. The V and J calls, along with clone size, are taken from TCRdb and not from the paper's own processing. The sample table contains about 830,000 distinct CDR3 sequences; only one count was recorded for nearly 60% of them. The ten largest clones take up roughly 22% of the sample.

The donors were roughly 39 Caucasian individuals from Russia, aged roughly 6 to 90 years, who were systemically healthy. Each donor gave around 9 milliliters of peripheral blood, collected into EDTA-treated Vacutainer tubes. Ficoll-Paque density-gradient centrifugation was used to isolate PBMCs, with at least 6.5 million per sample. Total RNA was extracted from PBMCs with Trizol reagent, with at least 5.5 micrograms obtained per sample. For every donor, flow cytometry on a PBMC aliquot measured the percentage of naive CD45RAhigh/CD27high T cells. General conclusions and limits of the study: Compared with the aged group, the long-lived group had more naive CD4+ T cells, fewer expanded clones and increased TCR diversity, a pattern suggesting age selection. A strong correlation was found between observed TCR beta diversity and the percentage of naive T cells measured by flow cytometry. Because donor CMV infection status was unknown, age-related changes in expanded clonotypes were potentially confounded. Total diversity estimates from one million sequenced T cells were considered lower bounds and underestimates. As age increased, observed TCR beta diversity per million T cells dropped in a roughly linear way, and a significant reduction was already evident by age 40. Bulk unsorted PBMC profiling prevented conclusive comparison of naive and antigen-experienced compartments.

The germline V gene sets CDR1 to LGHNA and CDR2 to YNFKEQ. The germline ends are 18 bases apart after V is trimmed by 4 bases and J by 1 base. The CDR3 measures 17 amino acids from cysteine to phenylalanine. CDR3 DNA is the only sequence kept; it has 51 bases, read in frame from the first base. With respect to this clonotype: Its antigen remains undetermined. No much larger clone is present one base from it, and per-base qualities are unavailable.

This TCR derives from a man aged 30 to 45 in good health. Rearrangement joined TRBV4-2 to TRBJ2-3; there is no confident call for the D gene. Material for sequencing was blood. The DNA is TGTGCCAGCAGCCTCCACGTCCTCGGCATCGGCACAGATACGCAGTATTTT. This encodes CASSLHVLGIGTDTQYF.